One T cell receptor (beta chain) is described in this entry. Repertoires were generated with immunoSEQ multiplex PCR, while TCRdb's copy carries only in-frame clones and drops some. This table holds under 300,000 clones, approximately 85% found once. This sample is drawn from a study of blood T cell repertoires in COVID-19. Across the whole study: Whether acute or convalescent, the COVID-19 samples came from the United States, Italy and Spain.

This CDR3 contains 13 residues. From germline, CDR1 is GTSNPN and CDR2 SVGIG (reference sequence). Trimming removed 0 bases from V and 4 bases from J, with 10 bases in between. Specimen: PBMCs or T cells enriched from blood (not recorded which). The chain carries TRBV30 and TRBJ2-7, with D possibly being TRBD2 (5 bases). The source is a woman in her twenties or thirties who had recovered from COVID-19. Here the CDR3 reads CAWSVWGEYEQYF. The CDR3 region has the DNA TGTGCCTGGAGTGTTTGGGGAGAGTACGAGCAGTACTTC.